The next 13 T cell receptor beta chains were all read from a single sample in a study of OX40 agonist ivuxolimab in advanced cancers. TCRdb's copy holds only in-frame clones and misses some; the assay was immunoSEQ multiplex PCR. Among 40,000 to 50,000 clones, more than 70% were seen once, and the ten largest hold approximately 1%. Sequencing was performed on CD4+ or CD8+ T cells sorted from blood, taken in a trial of the OX40 agonist ivuxolimab. The receptors come from an adult with an advanced solid tumor such as melanoma, head and neck, liver or kidney cancer.

This rearrangement joins TRBV7-9 to TRBJ1-1, with D tentatively TRBD1 (5 bases). The CDR3 length is 18 residues. The V and J ends lost 1 base and 2 bases respectively, with 20 bases between them. Per germline, CDR1 SEHNR and CDR2 FQNEAQ (reference sequence). CDR3 in DNA: TGTGCCAGCAGCTTAGAGCGGGGCCTCGGTGGACGAAACACTGAAGCTTTCTTT. Protein product: CASSLERGLGGRNTEAFF.

This clone appeared once. The chain links TRBV5-1 to TRBJ2-1; D is undetermined. The CDR3 length is 17 residues. Trimming shortened V by 0 bases and J by 0 bases, and 13 bases separated the two germline ends. Germline loops: CDR1 SGHRS, CDR2 YFSETQ. Here the CDR3 DNA reads TGCGCCAGCAGCTTGGCCCAACAAAGAAGCTCCTACAATGAGCAGTTCTTC. Translated, it gives CASSLAQQRSSYNEQFF. Complete variable domain (other parts from reference TRBV5-1 and TRBJ2-1): KAGVTQTPRYLIKTRGQQVTLSCSPISGHRSVSWYQQTPGQGLQFLFEYFSETQRNKGNFPGRFSGRQFSNSRSEMNVSTLELGDSALYLCASSLAQQRSSYNEQFFGPGTRLTVL.

The rearrangement joins TRBV2 to TRBJ1-4, with D perhaps matching TRBD1 (6 bases). In germline, CDR1 is SNHLY, CDR2 FYNNEI. The CDR3 extends over 15 amino acids. Between the trimmed V and J ends, which lost 3 bases and 4 bases, there was a span of 12 bases. The CDR3 protein is CASSERTAINEKLFF. For the CDR3, the DNA is TGTGCCAGCAGTGAGAGGACAGCTATTAATGAAAAACTGTTTTTT.

The chain recombines TRBV7-6 with TRBJ2-1, with 7 bases matching TRBD2. This CDR3 is built from 15 residues. The germline V gene has CDR1 SGHVS and CDR2 FNYEAQ. The ends lost 5 bases at V and 6 bases at J; junction bases unmatched: 10. The CDR3 sequence: CASSPLGRSGNEQFF. For the CDR3, the DNA is TGTGCCAGCAGCCCCCTCGGGAGGAGCGGCAATGAGCAGTTCTTC.

This sequence joins TRBV19 and TRBJ2-5; tentative D call: TRBD1 (6 bases). Trimming cost V 3 bases and J 2 bases, with 10 bases left between them. CDR3 length: 14 residues. The germline gives CDR1 LNHDA, CDR2 SQIVND (reference sequence). The CDR3 reads CASSMLGAQETQYF. The CDR3 coding sequence is TGTGCCAGTAGTATGCTGGGGGCGCAAGAGACCCAGTACTTC.

This clone was recorded only once. The chain uses TRBV7-3 and TRBJ2-2; 8 positions agree with TRBD1. J was trimmed by 6 bases and V by 4 bases; bases with no gene match: 7. CDR3 length: 15 amino acids. Germline loops: CDR1 SGHTA, CDR2 FQGTGA. For the CDR3, the DNA is TGTGCCAGCAGCTCAAACCAGGGGGCCGCCGGGGAGCTGTTTTTT. This sequence encodes CASSSNQGAAGELFF.

The chain is built from TRBV5-1 and TRBJ1-2; 7 bases are shared with TRBD1. The CDR3 consists of 14 residues. V dropped 4 bases and J dropped 4; count of bases not matched to a gene: 7. Germline CDR1 reads SGHRS; CDR2 reads YFSETQ. The CDR3 coding sequence is TGCGCCAGCAGCGGAGGACAGGCATTCTATGGCTACACCTTC. Translating gives CASSGGQAFYGYTF.

J is TRBJ2-7 and V is TRBV25-1; 7 bases are a match to TRBD1. V shed 6 bases, J shed 5 bases, and the junction held 10 bases outside the gene matches. This CDR3 comprises 14 residues. CDR1 MGHDK and CDR2 SYGVNS come from the germline V gene. CDR3 DNA sequence: TGTGCCAGCAGCGGTTTTGGTACAGGGGACGAGCAGTACTTC. It yields the protein CASSGFGTGDEQYF.

The J gene is TRBJ2-7, the V gene TRBV4-3, with D maybe TRBD2 (6 bases). Trimming left V 1 base short and J 7 bases short, with 11 bases between. CDR3 size: 13 residues. Germline CDR1 is LGHNA and CDR2 is YSLEER. This CDR3 reads CASSQAGVYEQYF. The CDR3 bases are TGCGCCAGCAGCCAAGCGGGAGTTTATGAGCAGTACTTC.

V gene TRBV5-4 combines with J gene TRBJ1-5, with D hard to call. V lost 3 bases, J lost 4 bases, and 8 bases lay in between. Germline V lookup: CDR1 SGHNT, CDR2 YYREEE (reference sequence). This CDR3 region has 13 residues. The CDR3 sequence: CASSSDRNQPQHF. The CDR3 nucleotides are TGTGCCAGCAGCTCGGACCGAAATCAGCCCCAGCATTTT.

The chain is built from TRBV27 and TRBJ1-1, with D possibly matching TRBD1 (5 bases). V gave up 9 bases and J gave up 0 bases, with 17 bases separating them. The CDR3 is made up of 15 amino acids. Germline V CDR1 and CDR2: MNHEY, SMNVEV (reference sequence). CDR3 sequence: CARGPHAPMNTEAFF. DNA of the CDR3: TGTGCCAGGGGGCCCCACGCTCCTATGAACACTGAAGCTTTCTTT.

The V and J genes are TRBV6-5 and TRBJ2-6, with D possibly being TRBD1 or TRBD2 (5 bases each). The germline V gene has CDR1 MNHEY and CDR2 SVGAGI. The V gene lost 6 bases and the J gene lost 15 bases, with 24 bases spanning the gap. This CDR3 region has 15 residues. CDR3 DNA sequence: TGTGCCAGCAGGGGCATGGGGGACCCCCTCAGGGACCTGACTTTC. The encoded protein is CASRGMGDPLRDLTF.

This rearrangement joins TRBV5-6 to TRBJ2-5; D might be TRBD1 or TRBD2, each matching 5 bases. Germline lookup yields CDR1 SGHDT and CDR2 YYEEEE. V was pared by 4 bases and J by 7 bases, with 11 bases between. CDR3 length: 12 residues. The CDR3 reads CASSDSRGTQYF. CDR3 bases: TGTGCCAGCAGCGACAGCCGGGGGACCCAGTACTTC.